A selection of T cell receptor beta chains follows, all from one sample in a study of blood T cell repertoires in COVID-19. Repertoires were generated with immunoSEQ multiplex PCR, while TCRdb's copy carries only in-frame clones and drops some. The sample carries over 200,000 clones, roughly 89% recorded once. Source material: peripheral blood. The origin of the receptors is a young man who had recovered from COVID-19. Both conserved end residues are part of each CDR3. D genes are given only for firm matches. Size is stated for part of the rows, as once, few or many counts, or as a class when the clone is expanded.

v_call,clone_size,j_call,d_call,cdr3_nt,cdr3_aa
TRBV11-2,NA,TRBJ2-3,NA,TGTGCCAGCAGCTCCCTAGGAAGAACAGATACGCAGTATTTT,CASSSLGRTDTQYF
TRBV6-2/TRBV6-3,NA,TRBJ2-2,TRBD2,TGTGCCAGCAGTTACTCGCGGGGGACGGGGGAGCTGTTTTTT,CASSYSRGTGELFF
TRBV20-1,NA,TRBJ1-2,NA,TGCAGTGCCGGACGGGAGCCCGGCTACACCTTC,CSAGREPGYTF
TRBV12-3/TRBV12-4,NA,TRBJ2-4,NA,TGTGCCAGCTCTCCAGGGGCGGGAAACATTCAGTACTTC,CASSPGAGNIQYF
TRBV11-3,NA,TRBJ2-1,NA,TGTGCCAGCAGTTCCGAACCCCTTAGTAGCGGCATCTCCTACAATGAGCAGTTCTTC,CASSSEPLSSGISYNEQFF
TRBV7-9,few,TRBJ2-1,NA,TGTGCCAGCAGCTTAGGTGCGGGTGAGCAGTTCTTC,CASSLGAGEQFF
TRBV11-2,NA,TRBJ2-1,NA,TGTGCCAGCAGCTTGAGGGGGATTGAGCAGTTCTTC,CASSLRGIEQFF
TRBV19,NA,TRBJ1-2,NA,TGTGCCAGTACCTCCCTCGGGCCGCGGGGGTACTATGGCTACACCTTC,CASTSLGPRGYYGYTF
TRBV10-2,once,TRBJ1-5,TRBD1,TGCGCCAGTCAGAGTAACAGGGGGCGCGTGGGATCAGATCAGCCCCAGCATTTT,CASQSNRGRVGSDQPQHF
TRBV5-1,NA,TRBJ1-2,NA,TGCGCCAGCAGCTTGGCCGTTGGGGGGGCCATCCGCTACACCTTC,CASSLAVGGAIRYTF
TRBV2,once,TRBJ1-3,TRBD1,TGTGCCAGCAGGACAGGGGGGACTGGAAACACCATATATTTT,CASRTGGTGNTIYF
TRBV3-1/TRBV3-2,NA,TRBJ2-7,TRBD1,TGTGCCAGCAGGACAGGGTACGAGCAGTACTTC,CASRTGYEQYF
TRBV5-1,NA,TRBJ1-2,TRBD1,TGCGCCAGCAGCGAACAGGGGGGATATGGCTACACCTTC,CASSEQGGYGYTF
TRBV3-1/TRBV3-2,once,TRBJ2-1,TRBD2,TGTGCCAGCAGCACCCGGGGGGGCTCCTACAATGAGCAGTTCTTC,CASSTRGGSYNEQFF
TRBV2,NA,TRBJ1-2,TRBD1,TGTGCCAGCAGCCTTGGGACAGCAATGCATGGCTACACCTTC,CASSLGTAMHGYTF
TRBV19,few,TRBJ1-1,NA,TGTGCCAGTAGTATAGTCGAGGCGGCTGAAGCTTTCTTT,CASSIVEAAEAFF
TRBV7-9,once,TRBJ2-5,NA,TGTGCCAGCAGCCCGACGGCGGCCCAAGAGACCCAGTACTTC,CASSPTAAQETQYF
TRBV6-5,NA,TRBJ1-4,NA,TGTGCCAGCAGTTACTCCTGGGGGGGTGAAAAACTGTTTTTT,CASSYSWGGEKLFF